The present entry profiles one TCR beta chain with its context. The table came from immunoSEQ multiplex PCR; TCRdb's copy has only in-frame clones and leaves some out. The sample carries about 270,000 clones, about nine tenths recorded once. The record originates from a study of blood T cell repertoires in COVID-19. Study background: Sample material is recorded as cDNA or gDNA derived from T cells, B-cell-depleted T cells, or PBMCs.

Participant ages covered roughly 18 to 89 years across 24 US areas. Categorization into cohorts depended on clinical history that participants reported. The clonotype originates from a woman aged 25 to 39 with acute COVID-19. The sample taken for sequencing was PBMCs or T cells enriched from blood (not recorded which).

Written as DNA, the CDR3 is TGTGCCAGCAGTTTAGAAACAGGGGGCAGCGCTGGGGCCAACGTCCTGACTTTC. It encodes CASSLETGGSAGANVLTF. The rearrangement joins TRBV27 to TRBJ2-6; 9 bases line up with TRBD1. Trimming at V came to 2 bases and at J to 2 bases, leaving 7 bases not matched to a gene. This CDR3 has 18 amino acids. The germline V gene has CDR1 MNHEY and CDR2 SMNVEV (reference sequence).